The 25 T cell receptor beta chains below come from one sample, sequenced in a study of blood T cell repertoires in COVID-19 (dated by TCRdb to about 2020). The method was the immunoSEQ multiplex PCR assay. TCRdb took over this immuneACCESS table, retaining in-frame rearrangements with V and J assigned. Such tables are incomplete; in checked studies, under half of the missing clones stem from an unresolved V gene, and the remainder is unexplained. The sample table contains under 95,000 clones; only one count was recorded for just over 90% of them. Approximately 2.8% of the sample is held by the ten biggest clonotypes. Sequencing input: peripheral blood. These receptors all stem from a man aged 50 to 59 with COVID-19, enrolled during active disease.

The rearrangement joins TRBV3-1 (or the pseudogene TRBV3-2) to TRBJ1-2; no firm D call. CDR3 size: 14 residues. V lost 0 bases, J lost 4 bases, and 9 bases lay in between. Germline loops: CDR1 LGHDT, CDR2 YNNKEL (reference sequence). DNA for the CDR3: TGTGCCAGCAGCCAAGATGTGGCAGTCTATGGCTACACCTTC. Translated, it gives CASSQDVAVYGYTF.

V is TRBV29-1 and J is TRBJ2-7; TRBD1 agrees at 7 bases. The CDR3 spans 12 residues. The V and J ends lost 7 bases and 4 bases, in that order; junction bases with no gene match: 7. The germline CDR1 and CDR2 sequences are SQVTM and ANQGSEA. CDR3 coding DNA: TGCAGCGCCCAGAGCAGGGGGTACGAGCAGTACTTC. Translated, it gives CSAQSRGYEQYF.

The chain joins TRBV7-9 to TRBJ2-1, with 7 bases fitting TRBD2. The germline V gene has CDR1 SEHNR and CDR2 FQNEAQ (reference sequence). The CDR3 spans 13 residues. After removal of 6 bases from V and 10 bases from J, the junction contained 9 bases not matched to a gene. CDR3 loop: CASSSSGLGEQFF. Here the CDR3 DNA reads TGTGCCAGCAGTTCTAGCGGCCTGGGGGAGCAGTTCTTC.

This chain connects TRBV27 to TRBJ2-7; 16 positions agree with TRBD2. Trimming took 5 bases from V and 3 from J; bases not matched to a gene: 4. Germline V gene lookup returns CDR1 MNHEY and CDR2 SMNVEV (reference sequence). The CDR3 extends over 16 amino acids. The CDR3 DNA reads TGTGCCAGCAGTGGGACTAGCGGGAGGGGTGTCTACGAGCAGTACTTC. Translation gives CASSGTSGRGVYEQYF.

The genes are TRBV6-1 and TRBJ1-2, with TRBD1 matching 10 bases. This CDR3 region has 13 residues. From germline, CDR1 is MNHNS and CDR2 SASEGT. After removal of 5 bases from V and 6 bases from J, the junction contained 3 bases not matched to a gene. CDR3 nucleotide sequence: TGTGCCAGCAGTTTCGGGACAGGGGATGGCTACACCTTC. Encoded protein: CASSFGTGDGYTF.

The chain carries TRBV7-3 and TRBJ2-5; possibly TRBD1 for D (6 bases). The CDR3 has 13 residues. The germline CDR1 and CDR2 sequences are SGHTA and FQGTGA. Trimming pared 5 bases from V and 1 base from J, leaving 8 bases between. CDR3 nucleotides: TGTGCCAGCAGCCCCAGGGGCCAAGAGACCCAGTACTTC. Encoded protein: CASSPRGQETQYF.

This clone was observed once. This rearrangement joins TRBV30 to TRBJ1-5; D may be TRBD1 (6 bases). The ends were cut back, 1 base at V and 4 bases at J, with 17 bases in the middle. CDR1 is GTSNPN and CDR2 is SVGIG in the germline V gene (reference sequence). The CDR3 totals 16 residues. The CDR3 sequence: CAWSGNPGHTNQPQHF. The CDR3, as DNA: TGTGCCTGGAGTGGAAATCCGGGACACACTAATCAGCCCCAGCATTTT.

The V and J genes are TRBV24-1 and TRBJ2-1; 10 bases align to TRBD1. Germline CDR1 KGHDR, CDR2 SFDVKD. There are 16 residues in the CDR3. V lost 1 base, J lost 9 bases, and 8 bases stayed unmatched. CDR3: CATSDFNDRGLGEQFF. CDR3 coding DNA: TGTGCCACCAGTGATTTTAACGACAGGGGGCTAGGTGAGCAGTTCTTC.

This chain links TRBV7-8 with TRBJ1-1; 8 nucleotides align to TRBD1. Germline loops: CDR1 SGHVS, CDR2 FQNEAQ. V lost 5 bases, J lost 6 bases, and 11 bases stayed unmatched. The CDR3 contains 15 residues. CDR3 region: CASSQIRTGTAEAFF. CDR3 bases: TGTGCCAGCAGCCAAATTAGGACAGGGACTGCTGAAGCTTTCTTT. Together with reference TRBV7-8 and TRBJ1-1, the CDR3 gives the full variable domain: GAGVSQSPRYKVAKRGQDVALRCDPISGHVSLFWYQQALGQGPEFLTYFQNEAQLDKSGLPSDRFFAERPEGSVSTLKIQRTQQEDSAVYLCASSQIRTGTAEAFFGQGTRLTVV.

This clone was counted a single time. The chain links TRBV4-3 to TRBJ2-7; tentative D call: TRBD1 (5 bases). The V end was cut by 1 base, the J end by 6 bases, with 22 bases between. CDR1 and CDR2 from the germline V gene are LGHNA and YSLEER. The CDR3 is 17 amino acids. CDR3 sequence reads: CASSQVVGQGRRLEQYF. The CDR3 region has the DNA TGCGCCAGCAGCCAAGTCGTTGGGCAGGGTAGAAGGCTCGAGCAGTACTTC.

The genes are TRBV5-1 and TRBJ2-2; 7 bases match TRBD1. The germline V gene has CDR1 SGHRS and CDR2 YFSETQ. The trim removed 3 bases at V and 4 bases at J, leaving 6 bases unmatched. The CDR3 spans 15 residues. The CDR3 reads CASSSGQAPTGELFF. The CDR3 DNA sequence: TGCGCCAGCAGCTCTGGACAGGCACCCACCGGGGAGCTGTTTTTT.

This sequence joins TRBV25-1 and TRBJ2-4, with a weak D call TRBD1 (5 bases). The CDR3 extends over 16 amino acids. Germline CDR1 is MGHDK and CDR2 is SYGVNS. V was shortened by 3 bases and J by 0 bases, with 12 bases between the two germline ends. The CDR3 reads CASSEVGPLAKNIQYF. The CDR3 DNA reads TGTGCCAGCAGTGAGGTGGGGCCCCTAGCCAAAAACATTCAGTACTTC. The full variable domain, in which reference TRBV25-1 and TRBJ2-4 provide the parts outside the CDR3, is EADIYQTPRYLVIGTGKKITLECSQTMGHDKMYWYQQDPGMELHLIHYSYGVNSTEKGDLSSESTVSRIRTEHFPLTLESARPSHTSQYLCASSEVGPLAKNIQYFGAGTRLSVL.

The CDR3 DNA is TGTGCCAGCAGCCAAAAAAGAGAGGTCGGGGGAAGTGCAACTAATGAAAAACTGTTTTTT. Translating gives CASSQKREVGGSATNEKLFF. The chain is built from TRBV3-1 (or the pseudogene TRBV3-2) and TRBJ1-4; TRBD1 might be the D (5 bases). There are 20 residues in the CDR3. Trimming took off 2 bases at V and 0 bases at J, with 22 bases between the two ends. Germline CDR1 and CDR2: LGHDT and YNNKEL (reference sequence).

The genes are TRBV11-2 and TRBJ2-2; possible D gene TRBD1, 5 bases. Per the germline V gene, CDR1 is SGHAT and CDR2 is FQNNGV. The CDR3 is made up of 15 amino acids. The V end was cut by 10 bases, the J end by 6 bases, with 21 bases between. The CDR3 nucleotides read TGTGCCATCCTAGGGGTCGATAGGGCATCCGGGGAGCTGTTTTTT. Its protein product is CAILGVDRASGELFF. Full variable domain (remainder filled in from reference TRBV11-2 and TRBJ2-2): EAGVAQSPRYKIIEKRQSVAFWCNPISGHATLYWYQQILGQGPKLLIQFQNNGVVDDSQLPKDRFSAERLKGVDSTLKIQPAKLEDSAVYLCAILGVDRASGELFFGEGSRLTVL.

V gene TRBV19 combines with J gene TRBJ1-5; D ambiguous. The CDR3 runs to 14 residues. Germline V gives CDR1 LNHDA, CDR2 SQIVND (reference sequence). With 5 bases removed from V and 3 bases from J, the gap between germline ends came to 11 bases. For the CDR3, the DNA is TGTGCCAGTAGTGCCGGGTTTGACAATCAGCCCCAGCATTTT. Protein: CASSAGFDNQPQHF.

A note on this clone: The sample carries other DNA sequences with the same CDR3. The V and J genes are TRBV5-1 and TRBJ2-1; 10 bases fit TRBD2. CDR3 size: 15 residues. Germline V lookup: CDR1 SGHRS, CDR2 YFSETQ. V dropped 2 bases and J dropped 7; count of bases not matched to a gene: 6. The CDR3, as DNA: TGCGCCAGCAGCTTTCTAGCGGGAGTTAGAAATGAGCAGTTCTTC. As protein: CASSFLAGVRNEQFF. Variable domain in full (rest from reference TRBV5-1 and TRBJ2-1): KAGVTQTPRYLIKTRGQQVTLSCSPISGHRSVSWYQQTPGQGLQFLFEYFSETQRNKGNFPGRFSGRQFSNSRSEMNVSTLELGDSALYLCASSFLAGVRNEQFFGPGTRLTVL.

This clone was seen once. This chain connects TRBV7-8 to TRBJ2-7; 10 nucleotides agree with TRBD2. V gave up 6 bases and J gave up 0 bases; unmatched junction bases: 20. In germline, CDR1 is SGHVS, CDR2 FQNEAQ. The CDR3 contains 20 residues. This chain's CDR3 is CASSRTPLGPSGSSSYEQYV. CDR3 nucleotides: TGTGCCAGCAGTCGGACTCCCCTCGGGCCTAGCGGGAGTTCCTCCTACGAGCAGTACGTC.

The J gene is TRBJ2-1, the V gene TRBV11-2; 11 bases line up with TRBD2. Germline assignment: CDR1 SGHAT and CDR2 FQNNGV. The J segment lost 11 bases and the V segment lost 4 bases, leaving 1 base of the junction unmatched. The CDR3 length is 12 residues. This chain's CDR3 is CASSSTSGKQFF. The CDR3 DNA reads as TGTGCCAGCAGCTCGACTAGCGGGAAGCAGTTCTTC. The full variable domain, rest sourced from reference TRBV11-2 and TRBJ2-1, is EAGVAQSPRYKIIEKRQSVAFWCNPISGHATLYWYQQILGQGPKLLIQFQNNGVVDDSQLPKDRFSAERLKGVDSTLKIQPAKLEDSAVYLCASSSTSGKQFFGPGTRLTVL.

V is TRBV19 and J is TRBJ1-3, with 7 bases identical to TRBD1. The trim removed 4 bases at V and 4 bases at J, leaving 4 bases unmatched. Germline V gene lookup returns CDR1 LNHDA and CDR2 SQIVND (reference sequence). The CDR3 is 14 amino acids. Written as DNA, the CDR3 is TGTGCCAGTAGTACCGGGACAGCGGGAAACACCATATATTTT. It is translated as CASSTGTAGNTIYF. The full variable domain, with the rest looked up from reference TRBV19 and TRBJ1-3, is DGGITQSPKYLFRKEGQNVTLSCEQNLNHDAMYWYRQDPGQGLRLIYYSQIVNDFQKGDIAEGYSVSREKKESFPLTVTSAQKNPTAFYLCASSTGTAGNTIYFGEGSWLTVV.

V gene TRBV11-2 combines with J gene TRBJ2-7, with a possible D match to TRBD1 (6 bases). CDR1 and CDR2 (germline): SGHAT, FQNNGV. The CDR3 spans 12 residues. The germline V and J ends were trimmed by 3 bases and 4 bases, with 7 bases remaining between them. CDR3 sequence (DNA): TGTGCCAGCAGCTTGCAGGGGTACGAGCAGTACGTC. Amino acid sequence: CASSLQGYEQYV.

This sequence joins TRBV18 and TRBJ2-1; TRBD1 might be the D (6 bases). V was shortened by 6 bases and J by 0 bases, with 18 bases between the two germline ends. The CDR3 contains 17 residues. Germline V gene data show CDR1 as KGHSH and CDR2 as LQKENI. CDR3 DNA: TGTGCCAGCTCTCACAGGGCCGCCCAGAGCTCCTACAATGAGCAGTTCTTC. Encoded protein: CASSHRAAQSSYNEQFF. The entire variable domain, with the rest obtained from reference TRBV18 and TRBJ2-1, is as follows: NAGVMQNPRHLVRRRGQEARLRCSPMKGHSHVYWYRQLPEEGLKFMVYLQKENIIDESGMPKERFSAEFPKEGPSILRIQQVVRGDSAAYFCASSHRAAQSSYNEQFFGPGTRLTVL.

This sequence joins TRBV10-3 and TRBJ1-1, with D hard to call. CDR3 length: 13 residues. Per germline, CDR1 ENHRY and CDR2 SYGVKD. V shed 1 base and J shed 11 bases, with 14 bases lying between them. CDR3 coding DNA: TGTGCCATCAGTGAGTTGCCCGGGGAAAGGGCTTTCTTT. Encoded protein: CAISELPGERAFF.

The chain has TRBV28 and TRBJ1-2, with 9 bases matching TRBD1. CDR1 and CDR2 from the germline V gene are MDHEN and SYDVKM. V dropped 6 bases and J dropped 8; count of bases not matched to a gene: 7. CDR3 length: 13 residues. DNA of the CDR3: TGTGCCAGCAGCTTTGACAGGGGGATGGGCTACACCTTC. Protein: CASSFDRGMGYTF.

This clone was detected only a few times. The V and J genes are TRBV7-9 and TRBJ1-1; no definite D call. CDR1 is SEHNR, CDR2 FQNEAQ, per germline (reference sequence). The CDR3 is 13 residues long. V was pared by 4 bases and J by 0 bases, with 6 bases between. The CDR3 spells CASSSTMNTEAFF. DNA for the CDR3: TGTGCCAGCAGCTCCACTATGAACACTGAAGCTTTCTTT.

This chain links TRBV21-1 with TRBJ2-7; the listed D gene, TRBD1, was not tested against the DNA. TRBV21-1 is a recognized pseudogene. This CDR3 is built from 19 residues. The CDR3, as DNA: TGTGCCAGCAGCAAAGCCCCAAGGCTGTCGGACAGGGGTATCAGCGAGCAGTACGTC. Translation gives CASSKAPRLSDRGISEQYV.